This entry is about one TCR beta chain. Its specific antigen is unknown. The germline gene is not matched at one end of the junction; a read error may be the cause. The library was produced with multiplex PCR. TCRdb shows the sequencer as Illumina HiSeq 4000. TCR beta libraries were built with iRepertoire HTBI primers and Arm-PCR amplification of CDR3 regions. PCR products were gel purified before sequencing. The authors' analysis ran thus. Gene usage analysis of CDR3 amino acid clonotypes relied on the roughly 67 TRBV and 15 or so TRBJ segments identified across samples. Filtered high-quality paired reads were merged into contigs using COPE and FqMerger. BLAST was used to align contigs to IMGT TRBV, TRBD and TRBJ reference genes, with CDR3 defined following IMGT. Any clonotype with a frequency above 0.1% was counted as a highly expanded clone. Repertoire diversity was measured by Shannon entropy, and V-J evenness by the Gini coefficient. Public clonotypes were defined as clonotypes shared by more than one individual. The public reads were reanalyzed by TCRdb: fastp trimming at Q25, MiXCR alignment, in-frame beta chains only. Each record represents a unique CDR3 protein, reported with the most common genes and DNA among its rows. The V and J calls here are based on TCRdb, not the publication. The sample records hundreds of thousands of distinct CDR3 sequences, approximately 15% of which are singletons. The ten largest clones take up under 9% of the sample.

Interpreted using the paper, the time point label stands for: newly diagnosed GD, antithyroid drugs for less than 3 months. For both TCR sequencing and RNA sequencing, RNA was extracted from PBMCs in TRIzol. Graves' disease was diagnosed according to American Thyroid Association guidelines. Patients were recruited from an endocrinology department in Xi'an, China. Each patient gave 9 to 10 milliliters of peripheral blood, collected in an EDTA anticoagulant tube. PBMCs were isolated by Ficoll Paque Plus density gradient separation without further T cell sorting. RNA quality was checked with an Agilent 2100 Bioanalyzer and agarose gel, and concentration with a NanoDrop 2000. The CDR3 covers 16 residues, taking in both the cysteine and the phenylalanine. The kept DNA is CDR3 alone, 48 bases in frame from the first base. According to the germline V gene (reference sequence), CDR1 reads MNHEY and CDR2 reads SMNVEV.

This sample was included in a study of regulatory T cells in long-lasting Graves disease (dated by TCRdb to the early 2020s). Looking at the study overall: Patients with newly diagnosed Graves' disease had been on antithyroid drugs for under 3 months. This study used TCR sequencing and RNA sequencing of peripheral blood to compare persistent Graves' disease patients against newly diagnosed Graves' disease patients. A total of roughly 33 samples underwent TCR sequencing: about 13 from persistent and roughly 20 from newly diagnosed Graves' disease patients. The study was registered as a clinical trial and conducted in China. The paper as a whole reports these results and caveats: Only peripheral blood was studied, because thyroid tissue, the primary lesion, was inaccessible. Lower TCR Shannon entropy and fewer highly expanded clones were observed in persistent Graves' disease patients than in newly diagnosed patients, which suggested clonal expansion. Sequencing and analysis were restricted to the TCR beta chain. TRBV28, TRBJ1-2 and TRBJ2-5 were preferentially used in persistent disease, while TRBV20-1 and TRBJ2-1 were favored in newly diagnosed disease. A larger number of public clonotypes was shared among persistent patients (approximately 2,500) than among newly diagnosed patients (around 880). The authors noted that the small sample size was a limitation that may lower accuracy.

This sample also belongs to another study, concerning T cells in Graves' hyperthyroidism and ophthalmopathy. The second study's authors report: Graves' hyperthyroidism was defined as stable when no progression to ophthalmopathy occurred over 18 months of follow-up. Hyperthyroidism patients were aged 18 to 65 years and newly diagnosed, with disease duration of less than 2 months. Patients with uncontrolled infections, other autoimmune diseases, pregnancy or lactation were excluded. Diagnoses relied on clinical symptoms, serum thyroxine and TRAb, thyroid ultrasound and orbital computed tomography. For the first round of RT-PCR on the TCR CDR3, the HTBI primer set was used together with the Qiagen OneStep RT-PCR kit. Most expanded thyroid clonotypes (frequency above 0.001) were also detected in blood, suggesting blood repertoires may reflect thyroid immune responses. A model built on a 13 V-J signature distinguished ophthalmopathy from stable hyperthyroidism, reaching roughly 88% sensitivity and approximately 83% specificity in cross-validation and 80%/75% in testing. In validation, progression to ophthalmopathy was predicted by the model with roughly 69% sensitivity and around 76% specificity, a median of roughly 6.4 months before onset. To identify distinguishing TCR V-J signatures, a discovery cohort of around 98 patients was used, comprising some 43 with Graves' ophthalmopathy and some 60 with stable Graves' hyperthyroidism. Prospective prediction of ophthalmopathy was tested in an independent validation cohort consisting of roughly 19 hyperthyroidism patients and approximately 16 patients who later progressed to ophthalmopathy. The approximately 90 discovery patients were divided at random into training and test sets in a 7:3 ratio. The study also compared thyroid tissue and blood T-cell repertoires from over 5 Graves' hyperthyroidism patients. Once sampling was done, hyperthyroidism patients were given methimazole at a starting dose of 30 mg daily, whereas ophthalmopathy patients were given high-dose intravenous methylprednisolone. Libraries were constructed in a second round of multiplex PCR, after which size selection and purification were carried out. Libraries were sequenced paired-end with 100 bp reads on an Illumina HiSeq2000. SOAPnuke was used to process the raw data, with reads discarded if the reads contained adapters or uncalled bases, had a mean Phred below 15, or lacked an exact constant-primer or identifier match. COPE v1.2.5 was used to merge the high-quality paired reads, and each unique nucleotide sequence was defined as a clonotype. MiTCR v1.1 was used to align the clonotypes against IMGT TRBV, TRBD and TRBJ reference segments. The analysis included only V-J combinations with a frequency above 0.0001, which together covered over 98% of the repertoires. The TCS score was defined as the ratio of F50 (clonal expansion) to E x V (chaos), calculated using BLOSUM62-based TCRdist between CDR3 peptides within each V-J. Welch's t-statistics and random forest reduced fewer than 600 V-J features to around 14, which were used in a naive Bayes classifier (R e1071). No statistical method was used to fix the sample size in advance, and group allocation was not hidden from the investigators. According to the paper, TCR Vbeta CDR3 sequencing was carried out on 135 peripheral blood samples, which came from 40 to 45 ophthalmopathy, 70 to 80 hyperthyroidism and around 17 progressor patients.

The chain employs TRBV27 and TRBJ2-1, with 10 bases matching TRBD2. This receptor was obtained from a middle-aged woman with Graves disease. Donor details come from another sample of the same person, matched by shared clones. Sequencing used peripheral blood mononuclear cells (PBMCs), obtained at new diagnosis, from a patient treated with antithyroid drugs. This receptor carries the CDR3 CASSLLWTSGYNEQSF. The sequence in DNA is TGTGCCAGCAGTTTATTATGGACTAGCGGCTACAATGAGCAGTCCTTC.